This TCR beta chain was profiled in a study of T cells after yellow fever vaccination. About this clonotype itself: The antigen remains unidentified.

V shed 2 bases, J shed 0 bases, and the junction held 13 bases outside the gene matches. The CDR3 has 20 residues. The V gene's germline CDR1 is MGHRA and CDR2 YSYEKL. The study, taken as a whole, reports: Abundant clonotypes (contaminants from the bulk population) could be present in FACS-sorted repertoires.

From the 5' RACE reads, TCRdb called clonotypes with MiXCR, one entry per CDR3 protein. The sample contains more than 450,000 distinct CDR3 sequences, 20% to 25% of which appear only once. The V gene is TRBV4-1, the J gene TRBJ2-4, with TRBD1 identical over 10 bases. This receptor was taken from a man between 18 and 35 years old who received the YFV17D yellow fever vaccine. The sequenced sample was PBMCs, obtained 20 to 25 days after the first yellow fever vaccination. This chain's CDR3 is CASSQSRDRGSFLAKNIQYF. The DNA of the CDR3 is TGCGCCAGCAGCCAATCCCGGGACAGGGGATCCTTCTTAGCCAAAAACATTCAGTACTTC.